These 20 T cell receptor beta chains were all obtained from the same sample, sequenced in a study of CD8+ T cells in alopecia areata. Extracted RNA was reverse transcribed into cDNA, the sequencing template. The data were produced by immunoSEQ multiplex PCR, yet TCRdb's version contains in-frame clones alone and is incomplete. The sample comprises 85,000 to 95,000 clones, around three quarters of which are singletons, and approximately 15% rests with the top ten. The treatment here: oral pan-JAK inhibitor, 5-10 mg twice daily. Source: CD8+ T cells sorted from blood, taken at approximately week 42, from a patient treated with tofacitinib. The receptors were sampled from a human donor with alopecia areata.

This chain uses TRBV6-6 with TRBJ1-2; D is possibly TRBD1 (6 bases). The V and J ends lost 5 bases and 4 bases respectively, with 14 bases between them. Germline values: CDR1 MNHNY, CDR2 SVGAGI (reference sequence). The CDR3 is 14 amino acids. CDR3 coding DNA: TGTGCCAGCAGTCCCGGACAGAACATCTATGGCTACACCTTC. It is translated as CASSPGQNIYGYTF.

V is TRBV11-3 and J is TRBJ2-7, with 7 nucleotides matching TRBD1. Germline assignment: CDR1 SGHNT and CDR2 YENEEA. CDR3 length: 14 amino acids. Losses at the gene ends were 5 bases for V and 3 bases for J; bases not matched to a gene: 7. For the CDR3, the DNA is TGTGCCAGCAGCATCACAGGGGCTTACTACGAGCAGTACTTC. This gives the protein CASSITGAYYEQYF. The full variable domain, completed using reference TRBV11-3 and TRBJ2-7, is EAGVVQSPRYKIIEKKQPVAFWCNPISGHNTLYWYLQNLGQGPELLIRYENEEAVDDSQLPKDRFSAERLKGVDSTLKIQPAELGDSAVYLCASSITGAYYEQYFGPGTRLTVT.

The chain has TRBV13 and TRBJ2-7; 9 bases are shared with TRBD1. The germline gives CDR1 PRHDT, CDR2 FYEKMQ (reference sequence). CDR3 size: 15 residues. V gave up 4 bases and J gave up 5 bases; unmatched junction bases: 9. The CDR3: CASSSDRDRVNEQYF. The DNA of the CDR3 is TGTGCCAGCAGCTCCGACCGGGACAGGGTAAACGAGCAGTACTTC.

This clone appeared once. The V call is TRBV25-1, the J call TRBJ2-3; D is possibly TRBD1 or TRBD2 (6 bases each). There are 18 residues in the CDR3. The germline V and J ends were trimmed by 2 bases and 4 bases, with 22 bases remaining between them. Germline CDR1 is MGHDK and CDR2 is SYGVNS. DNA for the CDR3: TGTGCCAGCAGTGAACCCCCTGGAGGGACACTCGCACCAGATACGCAGTATTTT. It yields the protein CASSEPPGGTLAPDTQYF.

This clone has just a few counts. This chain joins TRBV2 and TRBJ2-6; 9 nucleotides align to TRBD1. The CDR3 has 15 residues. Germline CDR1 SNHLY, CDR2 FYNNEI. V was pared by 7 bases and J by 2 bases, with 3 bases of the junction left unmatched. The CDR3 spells CASKQGAAGANVLTF. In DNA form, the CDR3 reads TGTGCCAGCAAACAGGGGGCGGCTGGGGCCAACGTCCTGACTTTC.

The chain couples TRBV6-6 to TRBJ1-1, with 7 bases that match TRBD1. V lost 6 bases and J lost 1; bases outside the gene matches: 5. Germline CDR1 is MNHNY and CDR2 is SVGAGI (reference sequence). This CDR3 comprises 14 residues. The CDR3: CASRLGQRNTEAFF. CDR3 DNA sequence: TGTGCCAGCAGATTGGGACAGAGGAACACTGAAGCTTTCTTT.

CDR3 in DNA: TGTGCCAGCAGCTCATCTCAAGAGACCCAGTACTTC. Its translation is CASSSSQETQYF. The rearrangement uses TRBV9 and TRBJ2-5; D is ambiguous. V was pared by 4 bases and J by 2 bases, with 6 bases between. The CDR3 totals 12 residues. CDR1 and CDR2 from the germline V gene are SGDLS and YYNGEE.

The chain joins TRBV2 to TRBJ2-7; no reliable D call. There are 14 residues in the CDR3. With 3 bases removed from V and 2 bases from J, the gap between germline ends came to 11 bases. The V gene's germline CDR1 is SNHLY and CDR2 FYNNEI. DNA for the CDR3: TGTGCCAGCAGTGATAAGGTCAGGACCTACGAGCAGTACTTC. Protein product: CASSDKVRTYEQYF.

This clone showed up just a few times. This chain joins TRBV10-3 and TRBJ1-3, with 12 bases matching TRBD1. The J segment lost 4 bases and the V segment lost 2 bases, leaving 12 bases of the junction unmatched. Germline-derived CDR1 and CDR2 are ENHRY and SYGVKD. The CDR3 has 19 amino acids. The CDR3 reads CAISEMNRDRGRRGNTIYF. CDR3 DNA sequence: TGTGCCATCAGTGAGATGAACCGGGACAGGGGGCGTCGGGGAAACACCATATATTTT.

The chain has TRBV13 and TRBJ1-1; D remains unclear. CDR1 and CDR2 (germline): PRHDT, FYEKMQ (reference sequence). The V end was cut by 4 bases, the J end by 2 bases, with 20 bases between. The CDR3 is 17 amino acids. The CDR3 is CASSYTLGGLKNTEAFF. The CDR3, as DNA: TGTGCCAGCAGCTACACCCTTGGCGGACTAAAAAACACTGAAGCTTTCTTT.

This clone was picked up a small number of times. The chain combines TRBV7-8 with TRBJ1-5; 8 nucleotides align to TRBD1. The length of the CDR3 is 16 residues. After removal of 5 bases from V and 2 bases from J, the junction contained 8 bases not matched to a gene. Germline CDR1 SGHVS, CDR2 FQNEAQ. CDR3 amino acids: CASSPSPGQGNQPQHF. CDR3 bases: TGTGCCAGCAGCCCAAGCCCGGGACAGGGCAATCAGCCCCAGCATTTT. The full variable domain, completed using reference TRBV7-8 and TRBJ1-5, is GAGVSQSPRYKVAKRGQDVALRCDPISGHVSLFWYQQALGQGPEFLTYFQNEAQLDKSGLPSDRFFAERPEGSVSTLKIQRTQQEDSAVYLCASSPSPGQGNQPQHFGDGTRLSIL.

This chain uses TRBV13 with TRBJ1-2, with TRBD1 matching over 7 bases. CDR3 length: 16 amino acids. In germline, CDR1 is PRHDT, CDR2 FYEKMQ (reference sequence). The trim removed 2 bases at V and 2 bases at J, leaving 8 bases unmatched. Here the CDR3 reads CASSLLRAGGNYGYTF. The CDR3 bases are TGTGCCAGCAGCTTACTGCGGGCAGGGGGGAACTATGGCTACACCTTC.

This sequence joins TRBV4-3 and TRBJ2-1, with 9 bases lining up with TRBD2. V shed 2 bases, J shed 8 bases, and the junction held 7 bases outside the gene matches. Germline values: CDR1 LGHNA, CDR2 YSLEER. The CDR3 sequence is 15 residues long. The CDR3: CASSQLGGGAYEQFF. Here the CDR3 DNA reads TGCGCCAGCAGCCAACTGGGCGGGGGGGCTTATGAGCAGTTCTTC.

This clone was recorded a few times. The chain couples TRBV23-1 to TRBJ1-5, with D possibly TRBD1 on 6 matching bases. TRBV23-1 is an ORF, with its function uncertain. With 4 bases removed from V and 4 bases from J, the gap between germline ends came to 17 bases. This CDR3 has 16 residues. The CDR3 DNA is TGCGCCAGCAGTCTCCGGACAGTGATCCTTAATCAGCCCCAGCATTTT. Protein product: CASSLRTVILNQPQHF.

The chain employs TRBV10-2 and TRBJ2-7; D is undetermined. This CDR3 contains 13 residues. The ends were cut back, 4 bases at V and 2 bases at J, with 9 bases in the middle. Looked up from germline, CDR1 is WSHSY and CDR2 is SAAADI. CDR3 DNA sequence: TGCGCCAGCAGTGGACGGAGTACCTACGAGCAGTACTTC. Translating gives CASSGRSTYEQYF.

The CDR3 protein is CASSLRDRGTEAFF. The CDR3 nucleotides read TGTGCCAGCAGTCTCCGGGACAGGGGGACTGAAGCTTTCTTT. V and J are TRBV27 and TRBJ1-1; 11 bases are shared with TRBD1. Germline CDR1 MNHEY, CDR2 SMNVEV (reference sequence). The CDR3 has 14 amino acids. Trimming cost V 5 bases and J 5 bases; bases outside gene matches: 4.

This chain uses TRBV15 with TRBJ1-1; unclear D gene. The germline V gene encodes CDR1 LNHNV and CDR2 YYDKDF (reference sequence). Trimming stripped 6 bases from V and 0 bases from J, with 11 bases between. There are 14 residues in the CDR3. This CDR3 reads CATSANGLNTEAFF. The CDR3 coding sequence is TGTGCCACCAGTGCGAACGGATTGAACACTGAAGCTTTCTTT.

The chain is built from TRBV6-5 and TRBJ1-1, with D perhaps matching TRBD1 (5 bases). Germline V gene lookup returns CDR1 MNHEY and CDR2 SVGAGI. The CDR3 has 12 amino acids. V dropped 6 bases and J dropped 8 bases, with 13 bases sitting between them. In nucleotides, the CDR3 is TGTGCCAGCAGGGGGGGAGTTATGGAAGCTTTCTTT. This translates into CASRGGVMEAFF.

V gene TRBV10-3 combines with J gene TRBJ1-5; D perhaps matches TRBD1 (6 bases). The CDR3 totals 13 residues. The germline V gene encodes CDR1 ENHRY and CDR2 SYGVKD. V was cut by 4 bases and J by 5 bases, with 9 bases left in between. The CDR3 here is CAISGDIDQPQHF. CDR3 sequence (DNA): TGTGCCATCAGTGGGGACATTGATCAGCCCCAGCATTTT.

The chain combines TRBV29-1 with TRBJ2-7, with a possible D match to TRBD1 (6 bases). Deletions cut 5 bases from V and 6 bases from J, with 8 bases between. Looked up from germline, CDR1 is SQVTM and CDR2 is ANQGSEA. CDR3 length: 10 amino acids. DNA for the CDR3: TGCAGCGTTAAACAGGGCGAGCAGTACTTC. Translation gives CSVKQGEQYF.